The sample holds a few counts of the clone carrying this T cell receptor beta chain. What it recognizes is unknown. Patients were excluded for uncontrolled infection, other autoimmune disease, pregnancy or lactation. This CDR3 has 14 residues. The J segment lost 2 bases and the V segment lost 7 bases, leaving 5 bases of the junction unmatched. These data originate in a study of T cells in Graves' hyperthyroidism and ophthalmopathy. Whole-study findings and limits: Before onset, by a median of approximately 5.9 months, the model predicted ophthalmopathy. Most thyroid-expanded clonotypes above 0.001 were also found in blood.

The source material, RNA transcripts, was used to amplify TCR beta CDR3 regions. The HTBI set primed first-round TCR CDR3 RT-PCR. TCRdb reanalysed the multiplex PCR reads using MiXCR and keeps one entry per CDR3 protein. Of hundreds of thousands of distinct CDR3 sequences in the sample, about 45% were seen once. The rearrangement joins TRBV12-3 or TRBV12-4 to TRBJ1-3, with 7 bases aligning to TRBD1. Sequencing input: peripheral blood or thyroid tissue (not recorded which). This sequence was found in an adult man with Graves' disease, either hyperthyroidism or ophthalmopathy (not recorded which). The CDR3 loop reads CASKDTGAGNTIYF. The DNA of the CDR3 is TGTGCCAGCAAAGACACAGGGGCTGGAAACACCATATATTTT.